A selection of T cell receptor beta chains follows, all from one sample in a study of T cells after yellow fever vaccination. TCRdb re-called the 5' RACE reads with MiXCR, one entry per CDR3 protein. The table records 200,000 to 250,000 distinct CDR3 sequences, under 3.5% of them present only once. The starting material was CD4+ T cells sorted from PBMCs, obtained 10 days after the yellow fever booster vaccination. All receptors come from a man aged 18-30 years who received the YFV17D yellow fever vaccine. Each CDR3 is given with its conserved first and last residue. Fields, in order: clone size, V gene, J gene, D gene, CDR3 DNA, CDR3 protein. D genes are given only for firm matches. Size is stated for part of the rows, as once, few or many counts, or as a class when the clone is expanded.

abundance: -
v_gene: TRBV24-1
j_gene: TRBJ2-1
d_gene: -
CDR3nt: TGTGCCACCAGTGACTCCCGACACCCTGCGTTCGAGCAGTTCTTC
CDR3aa: CATSDSRHPAFEQFF

abundance: few
v_gene: TRBV12-3/TRBV12-4
j_gene: TRBJ2-2
d_gene: -
CDR3nt: TGTGCCAGCAGCCCGTTGGGGGAGCTGTTTTTT
CDR3aa: CASSPLGELFF

abundance: -
v_gene: TRBV5-1
j_gene: TRBJ2-1
d_gene: TRBD2
CDR3nt: TGCGCCAGCAGCCCTACAAAGACTAGCGGAAGTTACAATGAGCAGTTCTTC
CDR3aa: CASSPTKTSGSYNEQFF

abundance: -
v_gene: TRBV7-2
j_gene: TRBJ1-6
d_gene: -
CDR3nt: TGTGCCAGCAAGGGCCTGATTAATTCACCCCTCCACTTT
CDR3aa: CASKGLINSPLHF

abundance: many
v_gene: TRBV10-3
j_gene: TRBJ1-5
d_gene: TRBD1
CDR3nt: TGTGCCATCAGTAGACAGGGGGCGCGCGGTCAGCCCCAGCATTTT
CDR3aa: CAISRQGARGQPQHF

abundance: few
v_gene: TRBV5-1
j_gene: TRBJ2-3
d_gene: TRBD2
CDR3nt: TGCGCCAGCAGCTTACAATCTAGCGGGGGGCGTACGCAGTATTTT
CDR3aa: CASSLQSSGGRTQYF

abundance: many
v_gene: TRBV24-1
j_gene: TRBJ1-5
d_gene: -
CDR3nt: TGTGCCACTGGACAGCCAAATCAGCCCCAGCATTTT
CDR3aa: CATGQPNQPQHF

abundance: -
v_gene: TRBV19
j_gene: TRBJ1-1
d_gene: -
CDR3nt: TGTGCCAGTAGTATGGGGGAGGACACTGAAGCTTTCTTT
CDR3aa: CASSMGEDTEAFF

abundance: -
v_gene: TRBV2
j_gene: TRBJ1-6
d_gene: -
CDR3nt: TGTGCCAGCATGCGGACCGCTATCTCCTATAATTCACCCCTCCACTTT
CDR3aa: CASMRTAISYNSPLHF

abundance: -
v_gene: TRBV29-1
j_gene: TRBJ1-5
d_gene: -
CDR3nt: TGCAGCGTTGCGGCTTTCAATCAGCCCCAGCATTTT
CDR3aa: CSVAAFNQPQHF

abundance: few
v_gene: TRBV19
j_gene: TRBJ1-5
d_gene: -
CDR3nt: TGTGCCAGTAGGGAGATTAGCAATCAGCCCCAGCATTTT
CDR3aa: CASREISNQPQHF

abundance: few
v_gene: TRBV12-3/TRBV12-4
j_gene: TRBJ1-1
d_gene: -
CDR3nt: TGTGCCAGCAGTCTCCTCTATCTGGGGGGGTGGAACACTGAAGCTTTCTTT
CDR3aa: CASSLLYLGGWNTEAFF

abundance: many
v_gene: TRBV7-2
j_gene: TRBJ1-2
d_gene: -
CDR3nt: TGTGCCAGCAGCCTCAGGAGCCCCTATGGCTACACCTTC
CDR3aa: CASSLRSPYGYTF

abundance: many
v_gene: TRBV5-4
j_gene: TRBJ2-1
d_gene: -
CDR3nt: TGTGCCAGCAGGGGCCCGGGCCCTAATGAGCAGTTCTTC
CDR3aa: CASRGPGPNEQFF

abundance: -
v_gene: TRBV18
j_gene: TRBJ1-1
d_gene: TRBD1
CDR3nt: TGTGCCAGCTCACCAAAACCCTCCGGGACAGGGAGGACTGAAGCTTTCTTT
CDR3aa: CASSPKPSGTGRTEAFF

abundance: -
v_gene: TRBV10-3
j_gene: TRBJ1-3
d_gene: -
CDR3nt: TGTGCCACTAGTCGGGACTCTGGAAACACCATATATTTT
CDR3aa: CATSRDSGNTIYF

abundance: -
v_gene: TRBV30
j_gene: TRBJ1-2
d_gene: -
CDR3nt: TGTGCCGACGGAAGCCGGTATGGCTACACCTTC
CDR3aa: CADGSRYGYTF

abundance: many
v_gene: TRBV12-3/TRBV12-4
j_gene: TRBJ2-1
d_gene: -
CDR3nt: TGTGCCAGCAGTTTTGAGGGTGGCGAGCAGTTCTTC
CDR3aa: CASSFEGGEQFF

abundance: few
v_gene: TRBV10-1
j_gene: TRBJ2-7
d_gene: -
CDR3nt: TGCGCCAGCAGTGAGAACGGGGGCTACGAGCAGTACTTC
CDR3aa: CASSENGGYEQYF

abundance: many
v_gene: TRBV7-9
j_gene: TRBJ1-2
d_gene: -
CDR3nt: TGTGCCAGCAGCCTACAGGCCTCTGGCTACACCTTC
CDR3aa: CASSLQASGYTF

abundance: -
v_gene: TRBV9
j_gene: TRBJ2-1
d_gene: -
CDR3nt: TGTGCCAGCAGCGATCGATCGGGGGCCAATGAGCAGTTCTTC
CDR3aa: CASSDRSGANEQFF

abundance: -
v_gene: TRBV7-2
j_gene: TRBJ2-3
d_gene: -
CDR3nt: TGTGCCAGCAGCCCGCGGGGACCCTCAGGGGATACGCAGTATTTT
CDR3aa: CASSPRGPSGDTQYF

abundance: -
v_gene: TRBV20-1
j_gene: TRBJ2-7
d_gene: TRBD2
CDR3nt: TGCAGTGCTAGAGCTAGCGGGGGGTACGAGCAGTACTTC
CDR3aa: CSARASGGYEQYF

abundance: many
v_gene: TRBV4-3
j_gene: TRBJ2-3
d_gene: TRBD1
CDR3nt: TGCGCCAGCAGCCGCCTTGGACAGGGGGCGGAGTATTTT
CDR3aa: CASSRLGQGAEYF

abundance: -
v_gene: TRBV27
j_gene: TRBJ2-2
d_gene: TRBD1
CDR3nt: TGTGCCAGCAGTTTCAGGGCTGGCAGGGGGTACACCGGGGAGCTGTTTTTT
CDR3aa: CASSFRAGRGYTGELFF

abundance: many
v_gene: TRBV7-8
j_gene: TRBJ1-1
d_gene: -
CDR3nt: TGTGCCAGCAGCTTAGCGGGCAGAGCTTTCTTT
CDR3aa: CASSLAGRAFF

abundance: -
v_gene: TRBV9
j_gene: TRBJ2-3
d_gene: TRBD2
CDR3nt: TGTGCCAGCAGCGGGCCCAGCGGGGGGGCCACAGATACGCAGTATTTT
CDR3aa: CASSGPSGGATDTQYF

abundance: -
v_gene: TRBV7-2
j_gene: TRBJ1-1
d_gene: TRBD1
CDR3nt: TGTGTCAGCAGCTTTGGGATGCGGACAGGGCGGTCTGAAGCTTTCTTT
CDR3aa: CVSSFGMRTGRSEAFF

abundance: -
v_gene: TRBV6-2/TRBV6-3
j_gene: TRBJ2-1
d_gene: TRBD2
CDR3nt: TGTGCCAGCAGTTACGATCTAGCGGGGCCTTACAATGAGCAGTTCTTC
CDR3aa: CASSYDLAGPYNEQFF

abundance: few
v_gene: TRBV4-1
j_gene: TRBJ1-1
d_gene: -
CDR3nt: TGCGCCAGCAGCCAAGGGGCCGGGGGATTGAACACTGAAGCTTTCTTT
CDR3aa: CASSQGAGGLNTEAFF

abundance: many
v_gene: TRBV6-5
j_gene: TRBJ2-5
d_gene: -
CDR3nt: TGTGCCAGCAGTTCGCCCCAAGAGACCCAGTACTTC
CDR3aa: CASSSPQETQYF

abundance: many
v_gene: TRBV6-2/TRBV6-3
j_gene: TRBJ2-5
d_gene: -
CDR3nt: TGTGCCAGCAGTTACTCTGCGGACCATCCCCTGGAGACCCAGTACTTC
CDR3aa: CASSYSADHPLETQYF

abundance: few
v_gene: TRBV11-3
j_gene: TRBJ2-1
d_gene: TRBD2
CDR3nt: TGTGCCAGCAGCCTCGGTTGGGCTAGCGGGGGACCAAGCTCCTACAATGAGCAGTTCTTC
CDR3aa: CASSLGWASGGPSSYNEQFF

abundance: few
v_gene: TRBV6-4
j_gene: TRBJ2-1
d_gene: TRBD2
CDR3nt: TGTGCCAGCAGTGACTTTCCGACTAGCCGAAGCTCCTACAATGAGCAGTTCTTC
CDR3aa: CASSDFPTSRSSYNEQFF

abundance: -
v_gene: TRBV20-1
j_gene: TRBJ1-4
d_gene: TRBD1
CDR3nt: TGCAGTGCTAGATGGGGGACAGGGACGGGTAATGAAAAACTGTTTTTT
CDR3aa: CSARWGTGTGNEKLFF

abundance: few
v_gene: TRBV10-3
j_gene: TRBJ2-3
d_gene: -
CDR3nt: TGTGCCTCGAAAACGGGGGGCCAGGGGCGTGTTGTGGATACGCAGTATTTT
CDR3aa: CASKTGGQGRVVDTQYF

abundance: -
v_gene: TRBV12-3/TRBV12-4
j_gene: TRBJ1-2
d_gene: -
CDR3nt: TGTGCCAGCACTTCCCGAGGGGGTGGCCACACCTTC
CDR3aa: CASTSRGGGHTF

abundance: few
v_gene: TRBV9
j_gene: TRBJ2-1
d_gene: TRBD2
CDR3nt: TGTGCCAGCAGCGTAGCCTCTAGCGGGGGAAGCGGCCACAATGAGCAGTTCTTC
CDR3aa: CASSVASSGGSGHNEQFF

abundance: -
v_gene: TRBV18
j_gene: TRBJ1-2
d_gene: -
CDR3nt: TGTGCCAGCTCACCCGGGGTGCATGGCTACACCTTC
CDR3aa: CASSPGVHGYTF

abundance: many
v_gene: TRBV11-1
j_gene: TRBJ1-2
d_gene: -
CDR3nt: TGTGCCAGCAGTTATGGACAGAGCCGTTCTGGCTACACCTTC
CDR3aa: CASSYGQSRSGYTF

abundance: few
v_gene: TRBV4-3
j_gene: TRBJ1-2
d_gene: -
CDR3nt: TGCGCCAGCAGCCCCGGGGCGGGTTATGGCTACACCTTC
CDR3aa: CASSPGAGYGYTF

abundance: -
v_gene: TRBV7-6
j_gene: TRBJ2-5
d_gene: -
CDR3nt: TGTGCCAGCAGCTTGCCCGGGACTCAAGGGACCCAGTACTTC
CDR3aa: CASSLPGTQGTQYF

abundance: many
v_gene: TRBV5-1
j_gene: TRBJ2-7
d_gene: -
CDR3nt: TGCGCCAGCGCCAACCAGGGTTCCGACGAGCAGTACTTC
CDR3aa: CASANQGSDEQYF

abundance: -
v_gene: TRBV5-4
j_gene: TRBJ1-2
d_gene: TRBD1
CDR3nt: TGTGCCAGCAGCGACGGACGGGACAGGCTTAACTATGGCTACACCTTC
CDR3aa: CASSDGRDRLNYGYTF

abundance: few
v_gene: TRBV5-6
j_gene: TRBJ2-1
d_gene: TRBD1
CDR3nt: TGTGCCAGCAGCTTGTATCCCGGGACAGGGTTGAATGAGCAGTTCTTC
CDR3aa: CASSLYPGTGLNEQFF